These T cell receptor beta chains were read from a single sample in a study of blood T cell repertoires in COVID-19. Data came from immunoSEQ multiplex PCR; TCRdb stores just in-frame clones and leaves some out. In the table there are 230,000 or so clones, about 87% of which are singletons. The source material was PBMCs or T cells enriched from blood (not recorded which). These receptors all come from a woman aged 40 to 50 with acute COVID-19. CDR3s include the opening cysteine and the closing phenylalanine or tryptophan. Each record gives: V gene, clone size, J gene, D gene, CDR3 protein, CDR3 DNA. D genes are given only for firm matches. Some rows have no size entry. The others give once, few or many, or a class for an expanded clone.

>TRBV5-5|NA|TRBJ2-3|TRBD2
CASSLSPSGIDTQYF
TGTGCCAGCAGCTTATCCCCTAGCGGGATTGATACGCAGTATTTT
>TRBV5-4|once|TRBJ2-5|TRBD2
CASSEAVAGGVETQYF
TGTGCCAGCAGCGAAGCGGTAGCGGGGGGAGTGGAGACCCAGTACTTC
>TRBV30|NA|TRBJ2-7|TRBD1
CAWSRRQGARAVPYEQYF
TGTGCCTGGAGTCGTAGACAGGGGGCGCGGGCGGTGCCATACGAGCAGTACTTC
>TRBV2|NA|TRBJ1-6|NA
CASSGRGYSPLHF
TGTGCCAGCAGTGGGCGCGGGTATTCACCCCTCCACTTT
>TRBV7-7|NA|TRBJ2-3|TRBD1
CASSHGQGRADTQYF
TGTGCTAGCAGCCACGGACAGGGGCGTGCGGATACGCAGTATTTT
>TRBV7-2|once|TRBJ1-6|TRBD1
CASSLVPGNRGGSPLHF
TGTGCCAGCAGCTTAGTCCCGGGGAACAGGGGAGGTTCACCCCTCCACTTT
>TRBV5-1|NA|TRBJ1-1|NA
CASSLEGEGTEAFF
TGCGCCAGCAGCTTGGAGGGGGAGGGCACTGAAGCTTTCTTT
>TRBV2|NA|TRBJ1-1|NA
CASSAGTSWVGTEAFF
TGTGCCAGCAGTGCCGGGACAAGCTGGGTCGGCACTGAAGCTTTCTTT
>TRBV18|NA|TRBJ2-7|TRBD1
CASSPEQGAYEQYF
TGTGCCAGCTCACCAGAACAGGGGGCCTACGAGCAGTACTTC
>TRBV5-4|NA|TRBJ1-3|NA
CASSATGGSSGNTIYF
TGTGCCAGCAGCGCGACAGGAGGATCCTCTGGAAACACCATATATTTT
>TRBV24-1|NA|TRBJ2-2|NA
CATSDSGANTGELFF
TGTGCCACCAGTGACTCGGGAGCGAACACCGGGGAGCTGTTTTTT
>TRBV19|NA|TRBJ1-3|NA
CARRQACSGNTIYF
TGTGCCAGACGACAGGCGTGCTCTGGAAACACCATATATTTT
>TRBV5-8|NA|TRBJ1-5|TRBD1
CASSLTGQKRQPQHF
TGTGCCAGCAGCTTGACGGGACAGAAACGTCAGCCCCAGCATTTT
>TRBV11-3|NA|TRBJ1-1|NA
CASSLKPSSAFF
TGTGCCAGCAGCTTAAAGCCCTCATCAGCTTTCTTT
>TRBV25-1|few|TRBJ1-1|TRBD1
CASSEWRQGLDTEAFF
TGTGCCAGCAGTGAATGGCGACAGGGGTTGGACACTGAAGCTTTCTTT
>TRBV19|once|TRBJ1-5|TRBD1
CASSIGTGVNQPQHF
TGTGCCAGTAGTATCGGGACAGGGGTCAATCAGCCCCAGCATTTT
>TRBV15|NA|TRBJ2-3|NA
CATSRQQGHWTDTQYF
TGTGCCACCAGCAGACAACAGGGTCATTGGACAGATACGCAGTATTTT
>TRBV29-1|NA|TRBJ2-4|NA
CSAEAGEDIQYF
TGCAGCGCCGAAGCTGGGGAGGACATTCAGTACTTC
>TRBV11-2|NA|TRBJ2-5|TRBD2
CASSPSGGQETQYF
TGTGCCAGCAGCCCCAGCGGGGGCCAAGAGACCCAGTACTTC
>TRBV19|NA|TRBJ2-7|NA
CASSVSPGGSGPIYEQYF
TGTGCCAGTAGTGTCTCCCCGGGTGGGTCAGGGCCCATCTACGAGCAGTACTTC
>TRBV2|once|TRBJ1-2|TRBD1
CASSPDRGDGYTF
TGTGCCAGCAGTCCCGACAGGGGTGATGGCTACACCTTC
>TRBV11-3|NA|TRBJ1-3|TRBD1
CASSLTRIGGAWGNTIYF
TGTGCCAGCAGCTTGACGAGAATAGGGGGCGCTTGGGGAAACACCATATATTTT
>TRBV18|many|TRBJ1-1|NA
CASSPTEGLSGAFF
TGTGCCAGCTCACCTACAGAGGGACTCTCGGGAGCTTTCTTT
>TRBV5-6|NA|TRBJ1-2|TRBD1
CASSLGRQGANYGYTF
TGTGCCAGCAGCTTGGGCCGACAGGGGGCGAACTATGGCTACACCTTC
>TRBV6-5|NA|TRBJ1-6|NA
CASSYFENYRVSPLHF
TGTGCCAGCAGTTACTTCGAAAACTACAGGGTTTCACCCCTCCACTTT
>TRBV5-1|NA|TRBJ2-4|NA
CASSEDLQGLPKNIQYF
TGCGCCAGCAGCGAAGACTTACAGGGTCTGCCCAAAAACATTCAGTACTTC
>TRBV10-3|NA|TRBJ1-5|NA
CAPQGGVGQPQHF
TGTGCCCCCCAGGGCGGTGTTGGTCAGCCCCAGCATTTT
>TRBV9|NA|TRBJ2-7|TRBD1
CASSIGQESYEQYF
TGTGCCAGCAGCATCGGACAGGAGTCCTACGAGCAGTACTTC
>TRBV19|few|TRBJ1-2|NA
CASTIQGRRHGYTF
TGTGCCAGTACCATTCAGGGGCGCCGACATGGCTACACCTTC
>TRBV11-2|NA|TRBJ1-6|NA
CASSLRSGSPLHF
TGTGCCAGCAGCTTACGATCGGGTTCACCCCTCCACTTT
>TRBV21-1|few|TRBJ1-1|NA
CASSKECCPQGATEAFF
TGTGCCAGCAGCAAAGAATGTTGTCCACAGGGCGCCACTGAAGCTTTCTTT
>TRBV5-1|NA|TRBJ2-3|TRBD1
CASSSLGGLTDTQYF
TGCGCCAGCAGCTCCCTAGGGGGCCTCACAGATACGCAGTATTTT
>TRBV30|NA|TRBJ1-3|NA
CAWMLRAFSGNTIYF
TGTGCCTGGATGCTCCGCGCTTTCTCTGGAAACACCATATATTTT
>TRBV6-5|NA|TRBJ1-3|NA
CASSSTGHSGNTIYF
TGTGCCAGCAGTTCGACAGGACACTCTGGAAACACCATATATTTT
>TRBV7-2|NA|TRBJ1-1|TRBD1
CASSLGDRDMNTEAFF
TGTGCCAGCAGCTTAGGGGACAGGGATATGAACACTGAAGCTTTCTTT
>TRBV10-3|once|TRBJ2-5|TRBD2
CAISAGLAGGQETQYF
TGTGCCATCAGTGCGGGACTAGCGGGGGGGCAGGAGACCCAGTACTTC
>TRBV6-5|NA|TRBJ1-2|TRBD1
CASTRQGTNYGYTF
TGTGCCAGCACCAGACAGGGGACGAACTATGGCTACACCTTC
>TRBV25-1|NA|TRBJ1-2|NA
CASSEGGRANYGYTF
TGTGCCAGCAGTGAGGGAGGCAGGGCTAACTATGGCTACACCTTC
>TRBV6-4|NA|TRBJ1-2|NA
CASSAEQGGYGYTF
TGTGCCAGCAGTGCCGAGCAGGGAGGCTATGGCTACACCTTC
>TRBV5-5|NA|TRBJ1-1|TRBD1
CASSLGTVMNTEAFF
TGTGCCAGCAGCCTCGGGACAGTAATGAACACTGAAGCTTTCTTT
>TRBV3-1/TRBV3-2|NA|TRBJ1-2|NA
CASSQDSPAVRNYGYTF
TGTGCCAGCAGCCAAGATTCCCCAGCGGTACGCAACTATGGCTACACCTTC
>TRBV9|NA|TRBJ2-1|NA
CASSVAERVYNEQFF
TGTGCCAGCAGCGTAGCGGAGCGGGTCTACAATGAGCAGTTCTTC
>TRBV19|NA|TRBJ1-2|NA
CASSIEGRANYGYTF
TGTGCCAGTAGTATAGAGGGCAGAGCTAACTATGGCTACACCTTC
>TRBV7-8|NA|TRBJ1-6|NA
CASSLGERQDSPLHF
TGTGCCAGCAGCTTGGGTGAGAGGCAAGATTCACCCCTCCACTTT
>TRBV18|NA|TRBJ1-6|TRBD1
CASSPGQEYNSPLHF
TGTGCCAGCTCACCCGGACAGGAGTATAATTCACCCCTCCACTTT
>TRBV7-2|NA|TRBJ1-5|NA
CASSIQGALNQPQHF
TGTGCCAGCAGCATTCAAGGGGCCCTCAATCAGCCCCAGCATTTT
>TRBV11-2|NA|TRBJ2-1|TRBD2
CASSPSPVRLAGGNEQFF
TGTGCCAGCAGCCCCTCCCCCGTCCGACTAGCGGGAGGTAATGAGCAGTTCTTC
>TRBV5-5|once|TRBJ1-5|NA
CASSSTGQGNQPQHF
TGTGCCAGCAGCTCGACTGGGCAGGGGAATCAGCCCCAGCATTTT
>TRBV6-1|NA|TRBJ1-6|NA
CASSDRIGPLHF
TGTGCCAGCAGTGACAGGATTGGACCCCTCCACTTT
>TRBV10-2|NA|TRBJ2-5|NA
CASSDHGGETQYF
TGCGCCAGCAGTGATCACGGAGGAGAGACCCAGTACTTC